The 17 T cell receptor beta chains presented below share a single source sample, sequenced in a study of cytomegalovirus exposure and HLA in healthy donors. The assay was immunoSEQ multiplex PCR, and TCRdb's table has in-frame clones only and misses some. The data contain more than 250,000 clones, about 90% of them singletons. The sample was PBMCs. These receptors were taken from a woman aged 25 to 39 in good health and CMV-seropositive.

Notes on this clone: The sample carries other DNA sequences with the same CDR3. The rearrangement links TRBV28 to TRBJ2-4; TRBD2 might be the D (5 bases). The CDR3 sequence is 15 residues long. Trimming shortened V by 5 bases and J by 0 bases, and 11 bases separated the two germline ends. Germline-derived CDR1 and CDR2 are MDHEN and SYDVKM. The CDR3 sequence is CASSLVGLAKNIQYF. The CDR3 region has the DNA TGTGCCAGCAGTCTTGTAGGACTAGCCAAAAACATTCAGTACTTC.

This clone was detected only a few times. The V gene is TRBV27, the J gene TRBJ1-5; 10 bases are shared with TRBD1. V was pared by 6 bases and J by 7 bases, with 6 bases of the junction left unmatched. Germline lookup yields CDR1 MNHEY and CDR2 SMNVEV (reference sequence). The CDR3 is 14 residues long. The CDR3 coding sequence is TGTGCCAGCAGCCCGGACAGGGGGAAACAGCCCCAGCATTTT. It translates to CASSPDRGKQPQHF.

The chain employs TRBV7-9 and TRBJ1-2; 8 bases agree with TRBD1. The CDR3 length is 12 residues. CDR1 is SEHNR, CDR2 FQNEAQ, per germline (reference sequence). The ends lost 5 bases at V and 8 bases at J; junction bases unmatched: 4. The CDR3 DNA reads TGTGCCAGCAGCGGCGACAGGGGCGGCTACACCTTC. Translated, it gives CASSGDRGGYTF. The variable domain in full, completed from reference TRBV7-9 and TRBJ1-2, reads DTGVSQNPRHKITKRGQNVTFRCDPISEHNRLYWYRQTLGQGPEFLTYFQNEAQLEKSRLLSDRFSAERPKGSFSTLEIQRTEQGDSAMYLCASSGDRGGYTFGSGTRLTVV.

This sequence joins TRBV5-6 and TRBJ2-3; no definite D call. The CDR3 runs 15 residues. Per germline, CDR1 SGHDT and CDR2 YYEEEE. The V gene lost 0 bases and the J gene lost 2 bases, with 10 bases spanning the gap. CDR3 DNA: TGTGCCAGCAGCTTGGGATCAGTAATCACAGATACGCAGTATTTT. This sequence encodes CASSLGSVITDTQYF.

This chain joins TRBV2 and TRBJ2-6; 9 bases fit TRBD1. The CDR3 length is 15 residues. Trimming removed 8 bases from V and 0 bases from J; junction bases left unmatched: 2. Per germline, CDR1 SNHLY and CDR2 FYNNEI. The CDR3 sequence: CASGQGHSGANVLTF. The CDR3 nucleotides read TGTGCCAGCGGACAGGGGCACTCTGGGGCCAACGTCCTGACTTTC.

The chain joins TRBV19 to TRBJ2-1; 12 positions match TRBD2. Germline assignment: CDR1 LNHDA and CDR2 SQIVND (reference sequence). J lost 2 bases, V lost 6 bases, and 2 bases had no gene match. The CDR3 totals 15 residues. Here the CDR3 DNA reads TGTGCCAGTAGACTAGCGGGGGGCGCCTACAATGAGCAGTTCTTC. It encodes CASRLAGGAYNEQFF.

V gene TRBV27 combines with J gene TRBJ2-7, with 13 bases aligning to TRBD2. With 4 bases clipped from V and 5 bases from J, the junction kept 5 bases outside the gene matches. This CDR3 comprises 15 residues. In germline, CDR1 is MNHEY, CDR2 SMNVEV (reference sequence). The CDR3 here is CASSSPGLAGNEQYF. The CDR3 DNA follows: TGTGCCAGCAGTTCGCCGGGACTAGCGGGGAACGAGCAGTACTTC.

The rearrangement uses TRBV30 and TRBJ2-3; TRBD2 matches at 11 bases. J was trimmed by 4 bases and V by 0 bases; bases with no gene match: 3. Germline values: CDR1 GTSNPN, CDR2 SVGIG (reference sequence). CDR3 length equals 15 residues. The DNA of the CDR3 is TGTGCCTGGAGTGTTCGACTAGCGGGACCAGATACGCAGTATTTT. This encodes CAWSVRLAGPDTQYF.

The chain combines TRBV2 with TRBJ2-5, with TRBD2 matching 13 bases. The V gene end was trimmed by 1 base and the J gene end by 2 bases; junction bases not matched to a gene: 4. CDR1 is SNHLY and CDR2 is FYNNEI in the germline V gene. The CDR3 spans 17 residues. The CDR3 protein is CASSEGVLAGGQETQYF. The CDR3 nucleotides are TGTGCCAGCAGTGAAGGGGTACTAGCGGGGGGGCAAGAGACCCAGTACTTC.

The genes are TRBV9 and TRBJ1-2, with TRBD1 matching over 7 bases. Germline V gives CDR1 SGDLS, CDR2 YYNGEE. The ends lost 0 bases at V and 7 bases at J; junction bases unmatched: 6. This CDR3 has 14 residues. The CDR3 DNA sequence: TGTGCCAGCAGCGTAGGGGACAGTCCTATTGGCTACACCTTC. Its translation: CASSVGDSPIGYTF.

V and J are TRBV6-5 and TRBJ2-7, with a possible D match to TRBD1 (6 bases). Germline CDR1 MNHEY, CDR2 SVGAGI. The CDR3 totals 12 residues. Trimming shortened V by 4 bases and J by 5 bases, and 9 bases separated the two germline ends. The CDR3 sequence is CASSSNRDEQYF. In nucleotides, the CDR3 is TGTGCCAGCAGTTCGAACAGGGACGAGCAGTACTTC.

The genes are TRBV20-1 and TRBJ2-7; D is undetermined. This CDR3 has 10 residues. CDR1 is DFQATT and CDR2 is SNEGSKA in the germline V gene (reference sequence). Trimming pared 6 bases from V and 3 bases from J, leaving 6 bases between. This CDR3 is CSAGYYEQYF. CDR3 DNA: TGCAGTGCGGGATACTACGAGCAGTACTTC.

Turning to this clone: Mismatch with germline at one junction end may stem from a read error. The chain is built from TRBV15 and TRBJ2-5, with 8 bases matching TRBD2. CDR3 size: 15 residues. CDR1 and CDR2 from the germline V gene are LNHNV and YYDKDF (reference sequence). Here the CDR3 reads CATSRDAGGQETQYF. DNA for the CDR3: TGTGCCACCAGCCGAGATGCGGGAGGTCAAGAGACCCAGTACTTC. Complete variable domain (other parts from reference TRBV15 and TRBJ2-5): DAMVIQNPRYQVTQFGKPVTLSCSQTLNHNVMYWYQQKSSQAPKLLFHYYDKDFNNEADTPDNFQSRRPNTSFCFLDIRSPGLGDTAMYLCATSRDAGGQETQYFGPGTRLLVL.

This clone is a singleton in its sample. The rearrangement links TRBV27 to TRBJ1-2, with a possible D match to TRBD1 (5 bases). The germline V and J ends were trimmed by 5 bases and 4 bases, with 11 bases remaining between them. Germline loops: CDR1 MNHEY, CDR2 SMNVEV (reference sequence). The CDR3 sequence is 13 residues long. Written as DNA, the CDR3 is TGTGCCAGCAGTAACCGGGACGGCTATGGCTACACCTTC. Translating it yields CASSNRDGYGYTF.

This clone was seen more than once but under ten times. The chain employs TRBV19 and TRBJ2-1, with TRBD1 identical over 7 bases. The J segment lost 9 bases and the V segment lost 3 bases, leaving 5 bases of the junction unmatched. Germline V gene sequence: CDR1 LNHDA, CDR2 SQIVND (reference sequence). The CDR3 is 13 amino acids. The CDR3 loop reads CASSIQGVGEQFF. For the CDR3, the DNA is TGTGCCAGTAGTATCCAGGGGGTAGGTGAGCAGTTCTTC.

The chain's CDR3 is CASRIDEIGNTEAFF. The CDR3 DNA is TGCGCCAGCAGAATTGACGAGATCGGGAACACTGAAGCTTTCTTT. The rearrangement uses TRBV5-1 and TRBJ1-1; D not certain. This CDR3 contains 15 residues. Looked up from germline, CDR1 is SGHRS and CDR2 is YFSETQ. Trimming took off 5 bases at V and 1 base at J, with 15 bases between the two ends.

This sequence joins TRBV28 and TRBJ1-2; TRBD1 aligns across 7 bases. Germline CDR1 is MDHEN and CDR2 is SYDVKM. After removal of 6 bases from V and 3 bases from J, the junction contained 4 bases not matched to a gene. CDR3 length equals 13 residues. This chain's CDR3 is CASRLQGDYGYTF. The CDR3 region has the DNA TGTGCCAGCAGGTTGCAGGGGGACTATGGCTACACCTTC.